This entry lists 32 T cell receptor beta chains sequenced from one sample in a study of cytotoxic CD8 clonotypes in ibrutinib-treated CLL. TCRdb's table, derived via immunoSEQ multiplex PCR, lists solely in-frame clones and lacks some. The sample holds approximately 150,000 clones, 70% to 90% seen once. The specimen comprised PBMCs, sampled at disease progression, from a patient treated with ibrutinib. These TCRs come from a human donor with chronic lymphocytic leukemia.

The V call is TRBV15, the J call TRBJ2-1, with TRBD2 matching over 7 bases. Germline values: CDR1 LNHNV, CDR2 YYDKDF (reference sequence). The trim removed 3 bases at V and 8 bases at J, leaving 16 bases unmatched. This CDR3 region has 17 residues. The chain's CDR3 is CATSRASVGTRGDEQFF. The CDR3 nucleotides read TGTGCCACCAGCAGGGCTTCCGTGGGGACCCGGGGGGATGAGCAGTTCTTC.

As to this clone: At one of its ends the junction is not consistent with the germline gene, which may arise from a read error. The CDR3 here is CASSRTGLAGVETQHF. CDR3 nucleotide sequence: TGCGCCAGCAGCCGGACTGGACTAGCGGGAGTAGAGACCCAGCACTTC. The chain couples TRBV4-1 to TRBJ2-5, with 13 positions matching TRBD2. This CDR3 has 16 residues. Per the germline V gene, CDR1 is MGHRA and CDR2 is YSYEKL.

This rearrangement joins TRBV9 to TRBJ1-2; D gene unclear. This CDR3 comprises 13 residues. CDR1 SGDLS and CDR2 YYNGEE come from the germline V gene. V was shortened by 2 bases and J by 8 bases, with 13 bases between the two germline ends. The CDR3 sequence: CASSVGSTNGYTF. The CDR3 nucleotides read TGTGCCAGCAGCGTTGGTTCTACAAACGGCTACACCTTC.

The CDR3 sequence: CASSQETGGTPADTQYF. As DNA, the CDR3 is TGCGCCAGCAGCCAAGAGACGGGGGGTACTCCGGCAGATACGCAGTATTTT. The chain carries TRBV4-3 and TRBJ2-3, with TRBD2 matching over 7 bases. Germline CDR1 LGHNA, CDR2 YSLEER. The junction had 10 bases not matched to a gene; V was cut back by 0 bases and J by 4 bases. There are 17 residues in the CDR3.

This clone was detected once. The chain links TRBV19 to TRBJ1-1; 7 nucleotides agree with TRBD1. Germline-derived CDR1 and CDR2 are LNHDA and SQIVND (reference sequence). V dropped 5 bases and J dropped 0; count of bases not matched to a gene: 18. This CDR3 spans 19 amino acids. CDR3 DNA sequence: TGTGCCAGTAGTCCCCGGGGCATAGGACAGGTGAGCATGAACACTGAAGCTTTCTTT. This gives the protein CASSPRGIGQVSMNTEAFF.

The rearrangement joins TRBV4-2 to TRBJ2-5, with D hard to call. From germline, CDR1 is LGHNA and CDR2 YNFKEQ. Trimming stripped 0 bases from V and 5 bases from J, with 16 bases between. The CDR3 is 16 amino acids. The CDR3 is CASSQDSFGRRETQYF. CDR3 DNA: TGTGCCAGCAGCCAAGATAGCTTTGGGCGTCGGGAGACCCAGTACTTC.

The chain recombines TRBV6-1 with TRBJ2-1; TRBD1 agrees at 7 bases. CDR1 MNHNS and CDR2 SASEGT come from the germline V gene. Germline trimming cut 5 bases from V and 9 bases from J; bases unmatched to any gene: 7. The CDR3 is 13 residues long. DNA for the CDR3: TGTGCCAGCAGTATAGACAGGGCGGGTGAGCAGTTCTTC. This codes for CASSIDRAGEQFF.

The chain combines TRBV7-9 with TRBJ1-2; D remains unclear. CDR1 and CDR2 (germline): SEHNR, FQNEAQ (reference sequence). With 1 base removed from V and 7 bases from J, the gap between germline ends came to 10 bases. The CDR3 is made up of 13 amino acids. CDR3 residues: CASSLVEGLGYTF. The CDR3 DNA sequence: TGTGCCAGCAGCTTAGTGGAAGGTCTTGGCTACACCTTC.

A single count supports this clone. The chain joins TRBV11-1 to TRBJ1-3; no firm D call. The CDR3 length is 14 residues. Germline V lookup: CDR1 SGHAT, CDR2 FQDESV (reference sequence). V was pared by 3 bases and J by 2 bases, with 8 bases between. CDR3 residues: CASSLTDTGNTIYF. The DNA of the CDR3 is TGTGCCAGCAGCTTGACGGATACTGGAAACACCATATATTTT.

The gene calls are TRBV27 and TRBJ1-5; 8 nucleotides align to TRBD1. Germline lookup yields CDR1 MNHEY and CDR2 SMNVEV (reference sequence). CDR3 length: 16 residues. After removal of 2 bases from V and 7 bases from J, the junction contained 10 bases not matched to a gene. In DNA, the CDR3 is TGTGCCAGCAGTTTAGTTGGGCAGGGGGCTAGACAGCCCCAGCATTTT. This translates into CASSLVGQGARQPQHF.

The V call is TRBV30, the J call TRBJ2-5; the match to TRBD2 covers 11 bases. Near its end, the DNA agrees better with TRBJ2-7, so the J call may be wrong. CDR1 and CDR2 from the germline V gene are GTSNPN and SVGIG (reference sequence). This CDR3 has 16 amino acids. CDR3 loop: CAWSRAGTSGSYEQYF. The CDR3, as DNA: TGTGCCTGGAGCCGAGCCGGGACTAGCGGATCCTACGAGCAGTACTTC.

The CDR3 here is CASSPRSTLGNEKLFF. The CDR3 DNA reads as TGTGCCAGCTCACCACGGTCGACCCTAGGGAATGAAAAACTGTTTTTT. The chain combines TRBV18 with TRBJ1-4; unclear D gene. V shed 1 base and J shed 5 bases, with 14 bases lying between them. Germline V gene data show CDR1 as KGHSH and CDR2 as LQKENI. The CDR3 covers 16 residues.

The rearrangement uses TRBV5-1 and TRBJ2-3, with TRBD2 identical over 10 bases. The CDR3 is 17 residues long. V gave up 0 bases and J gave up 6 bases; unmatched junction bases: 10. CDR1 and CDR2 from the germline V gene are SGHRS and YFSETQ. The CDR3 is CASSLAPRTSGEDTQYF. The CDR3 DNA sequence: TGCGCCAGCAGCTTGGCACCCAGGACTAGCGGTGAGGATACGCAGTATTTT.

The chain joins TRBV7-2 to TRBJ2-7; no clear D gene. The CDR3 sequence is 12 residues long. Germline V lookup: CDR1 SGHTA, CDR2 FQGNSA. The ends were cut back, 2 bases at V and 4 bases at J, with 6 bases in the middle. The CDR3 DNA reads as TGTGCCAGCAGCTTATACGGGTACGAGCAGTACTTC. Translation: CASSLYGYEQYF.

The CDR3 spells CASSTTGGYLYEQYF. As DNA, the CDR3 is TGTGCCAGCAGCACGACAGGGGGTTATTTGTACGAGCAGTACTTC. The chain employs TRBV7-9 and TRBJ2-7; 9 bases are shared with TRBD1. V lost 5 bases, J lost 4 bases, and 9 bases stayed unmatched. Germline V gene sequence: CDR1 SEHNR, CDR2 FQNEAQ (reference sequence). This CDR3 spans 15 amino acids.

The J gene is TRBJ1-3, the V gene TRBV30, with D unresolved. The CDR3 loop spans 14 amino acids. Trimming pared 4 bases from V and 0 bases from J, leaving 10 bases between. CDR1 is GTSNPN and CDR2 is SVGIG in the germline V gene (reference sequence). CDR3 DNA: TGTGCCTGGAAACCTCAACCCTCTGGAAACACCATATATTTT. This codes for CAWKPQPSGNTIYF.

CDR3 coding DNA: TGCGCCAGCAGCTTGCCAGACATGAACACTGAAGCTTTCTTT. Amino acids: CASSLPDMNTEAFF. This chain uses TRBV5-1 with TRBJ1-1; D not certain. V lost 1 base to trimming and J lost 0 bases, with 7 bases between them. Germline assignment: CDR1 SGHRS and CDR2 YFSETQ. The CDR3 consists of 14 residues.

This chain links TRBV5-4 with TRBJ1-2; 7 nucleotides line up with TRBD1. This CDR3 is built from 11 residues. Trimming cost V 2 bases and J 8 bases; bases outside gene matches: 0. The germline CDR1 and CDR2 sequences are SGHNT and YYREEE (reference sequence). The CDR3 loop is CASSLQGGYTF. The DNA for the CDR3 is TGTGCCAGCAGCTTACAGGGGGGCTACACCTTC.

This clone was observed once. The CDR3 is CASSLGLAIRYEQYF. The CDR3 coding sequence is TGTGCCAGCAGCTTGGGACTAGCTATTCGCTACGAGCAGTACTTC. The V and J genes are TRBV7-2 and TRBJ2-7; 9 bases map to TRBD2. V shed 3 bases and J 3 bases; nucleotides not matched to a gene: 6. The CDR3 runs to 15 residues. CDR1 is SGHTA, CDR2 FQGNSA, per germline.

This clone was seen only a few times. The CDR3 spells CASSEVGSPDEQFF. In DNA, the CDR3 is TGTGCCAGCAGTGAAGTGGGTAGCCCCGATGAGCAGTTCTTC. The V gene is TRBV6-1, the J gene TRBJ2-1, with D unclear. In germline, CDR1 is MNHNS, CDR2 SASEGT. The germline V and J ends were trimmed by 1 base and 8 bases, with 12 bases remaining between them. The length of the CDR3 is 14 residues.

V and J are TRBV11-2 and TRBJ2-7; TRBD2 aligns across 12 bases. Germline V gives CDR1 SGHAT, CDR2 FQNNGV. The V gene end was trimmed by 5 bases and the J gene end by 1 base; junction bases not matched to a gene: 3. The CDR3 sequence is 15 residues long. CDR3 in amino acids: CASSRGTSGSYEQYF. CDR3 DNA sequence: TGTGCCAGCAGCCGCGGGACTAGCGGGTCCTACGAGCAGTACTTC.

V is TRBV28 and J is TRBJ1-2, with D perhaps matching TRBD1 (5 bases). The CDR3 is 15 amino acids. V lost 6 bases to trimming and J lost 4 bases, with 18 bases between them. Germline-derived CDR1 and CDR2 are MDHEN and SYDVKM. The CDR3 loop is CASRRRGNLGYGYTF. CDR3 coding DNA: TGTGCCAGCAGAAGACGGGGGAACCTGGGCTATGGCTACACCTTC.

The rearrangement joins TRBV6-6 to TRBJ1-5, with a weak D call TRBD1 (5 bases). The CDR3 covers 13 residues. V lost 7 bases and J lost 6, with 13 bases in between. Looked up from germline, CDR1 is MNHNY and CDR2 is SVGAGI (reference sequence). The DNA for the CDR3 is TGTGCCAGCAACCAGGGAATCGGTCAGCCCCAGCATTTT. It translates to CASNQGIGQPQHF.

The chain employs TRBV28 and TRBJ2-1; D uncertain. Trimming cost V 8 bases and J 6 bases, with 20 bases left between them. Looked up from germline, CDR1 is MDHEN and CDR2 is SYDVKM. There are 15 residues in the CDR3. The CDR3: CASSPSAGPFNEQFF. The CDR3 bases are TGTGCCAGCTCTCCGTCCGCAGGACCGTTCAATGAGCAGTTCTTC.

The CDR3 reads CASSYSPHMNTEAFF. In DNA form, the CDR3 reads TGTGCCAGCAGTTACTCCCCCCACATGAACACTGAAGCTTTCTTT. This chain uses TRBV6-5 with TRBJ1-1; D gene ambiguous. CDR1 MNHEY and CDR2 SVGAGI come from the germline V gene. The CDR3 runs 15 residues. Trimming removed 0 bases at V and 0 bases at J, with 8 bases between.

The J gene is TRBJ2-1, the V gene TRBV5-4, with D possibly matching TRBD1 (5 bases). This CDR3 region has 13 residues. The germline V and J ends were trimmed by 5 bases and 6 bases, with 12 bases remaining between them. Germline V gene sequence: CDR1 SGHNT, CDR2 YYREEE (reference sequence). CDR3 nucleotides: TGTGCCAGCAGGCGAGACAGAACCAATGAGCAGTTCTTC. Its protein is CASRRDRTNEQFF. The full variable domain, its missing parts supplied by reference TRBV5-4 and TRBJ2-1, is ETGVTQSPTHLIKTRGQQVTLRCSSQSGHNTVSWYQQALGQGPQFIFQYYREEENGRGNFPPRFSGLQFPNYSSELNVNALELDDSALYLCASRRDRTNEQFFGPGTRLTVL.

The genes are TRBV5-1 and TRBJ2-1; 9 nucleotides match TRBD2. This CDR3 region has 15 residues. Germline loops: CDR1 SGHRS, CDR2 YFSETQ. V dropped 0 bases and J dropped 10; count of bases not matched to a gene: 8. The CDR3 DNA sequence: TGCGCCAGCAGCTTGGTCTCGGGGCTAGCGGGAGAGCAGTTCTTC. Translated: CASSLVSGLAGEQFF.

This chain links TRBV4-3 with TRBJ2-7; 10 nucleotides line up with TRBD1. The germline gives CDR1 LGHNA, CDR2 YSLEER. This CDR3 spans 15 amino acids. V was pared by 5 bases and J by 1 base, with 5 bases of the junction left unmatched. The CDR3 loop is CASSSGQGQSYEQYF. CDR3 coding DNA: TGCGCCAGCAGCTCGGGACAGGGGCAATCCTACGAGCAGTACTTC.

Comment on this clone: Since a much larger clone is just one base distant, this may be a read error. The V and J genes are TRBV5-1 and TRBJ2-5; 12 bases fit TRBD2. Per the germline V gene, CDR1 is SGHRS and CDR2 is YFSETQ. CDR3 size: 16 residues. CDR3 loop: CANSFQSSGRGETQYF. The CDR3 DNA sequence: TGCGCCAACAGCTTCCAATCTAGCGGGAGGGGTGAGACCCAGTACTTC.

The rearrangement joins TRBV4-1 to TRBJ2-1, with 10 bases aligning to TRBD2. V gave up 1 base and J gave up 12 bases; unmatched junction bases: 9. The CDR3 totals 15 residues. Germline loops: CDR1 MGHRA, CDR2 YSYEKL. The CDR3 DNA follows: TGCGCCAGCAGCCAAGCCAGCGGGAGGGTAATTAGGCAGTTCTTC. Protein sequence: CASSQASGRVIRQFF.

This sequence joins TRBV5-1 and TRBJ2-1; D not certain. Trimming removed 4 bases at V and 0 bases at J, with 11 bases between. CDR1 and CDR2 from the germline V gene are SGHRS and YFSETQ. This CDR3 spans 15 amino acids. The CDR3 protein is CASSPIESSYNEQFF. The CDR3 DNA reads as TGCGCCAGCAGCCCGATAGAAAGCTCCTACAATGAGCAGTTCTTC.

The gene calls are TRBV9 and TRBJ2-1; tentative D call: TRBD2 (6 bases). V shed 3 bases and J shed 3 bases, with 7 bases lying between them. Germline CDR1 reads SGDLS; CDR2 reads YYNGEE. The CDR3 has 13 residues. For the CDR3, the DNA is TGTGCCAGCAGCGGGGGGGACTACAATGAGCAGTTCTTC. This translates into CASSGGDYNEQFF.